This entry is about one TCR beta chain. This record belongs to a study of blood T cell repertoires in COVID-19. At the level of the study: Collection of acute and convalescent COVID-19 samples took place in the United States, Italy and Spain. From T cells, B-cell-depleted T cells, or PBMCs came the material, which was cDNA or gDNA.

The J segment lost 5 bases and the V segment lost 6 bases, leaving 6 bases of the junction unmatched. The CDR3 is 14 amino acids. Germline CDR1 and CDR2: MNHNY and SVGAGI (reference sequence). Original processing methods: Estimated nucleated cell counts came from reference gene primer amplification. Assay used: immunoSEQ multiplex PCR; TCRdb lists only in-frame clones, some missing. That table supplies the V and J calls and clone size; D and trimming were determined from the DNA. The table records about 190,000 clones, roughly 80% of them present only once. The chain joins TRBV6-6 to TRBJ2-3; TRBD2 agrees at 9 bases. This clonotype originated in a man in his fifties or sixties who had recovered from COVID-19. The sample was peripheral blood. This chain's CDR3 is CASRVLAGRDTQYF. CDR3 in DNA: TGTGCCAGCAGGGTCCTAGCGGGACGAGATACGCAGTATTTT.